Listed below are T cell receptor beta chains from one sample, sequenced in a study of graft-versus-host responses after intestinal transplantation. Data came from immunoSEQ multiplex PCR; TCRdb stores just in-frame clones and leaves some out. In the table there are about 29,000 clones, more than 70% of which are singletons. The specimen was ileum tissue, collected 98 days after intestinal transplantation. These receptors all come from a human patient who received an intestinal transplant, so some T cells may come from the graft donor. The CDR3 runs from the conserved cysteine through the conserved F or W. Fields, in order: CDR3 length, J gene, V gene, D gene, clone size, CDR3 protein, CDR3 DNA. D genes are given only for firm matches. The size entry is marked missing in some rows and otherwise reads once, few, many or a size class.

cdr3_length: 14
j_call: TRBJ1-5
v_call: TRBV18
d_call: TRBD1
clone_size: few
cdr3_aa: CASRQGEGNQPQHF
cdr3_nt: TGTGCCAGCCGACAGGGTGAAGGCAATCAGCCCCAGCATTTT

cdr3_length: 13
j_call: TRBJ2-2
v_call: TRBV7-9
d_call: NA
clone_size: NA
cdr3_aa: CASSLGIAGELFF
cdr3_nt: TGTGCCAGCAGCTTAGGAATAGCCGGGGAGCTGTTTTTT

cdr3_length: 15
j_call: TRBJ1-2
v_call: TRBV28
d_call: TRBD1
clone_size: NA
cdr3_aa: CASSLWQGGGYGYTF
cdr3_nt: TGTGCCAGCAGTTTGTGGCAGGGGGGCGGCTATGGCTACACCTTC

cdr3_length: 17
j_call: TRBJ2-5
v_call: TRBV7-9
d_call: NA
clone_size: few
cdr3_aa: CASSSGALAPRVETQYF
cdr3_nt: TGTGCCAGCAGCTCCGGTGCGCTAGCCCCAAGGGTGGAGACCCAGTACTTC

cdr3_length: 15
j_call: TRBJ1-3
v_call: TRBV7-9
d_call: NA
clone_size: few
cdr3_aa: CASSSAGYSGNTIYF
cdr3_nt: TGTGCCAGCAGCTCGGCAGGGTACTCTGGAAACACCATATATTTT

cdr3_length: 15
j_call: TRBJ2-1
v_call: TRBV2
d_call: NA
clone_size: NA
cdr3_aa: CAFHRRESSYNEQFF
cdr3_nt: TGTGCCTTCCACCGAAGGGAAAGCTCCTACAATGAGCAGTTCTTC

cdr3_length: 11
j_call: TRBJ1-1
v_call: TRBV4-1
d_call: NA
clone_size: NA
cdr3_aa: CASSLNTEAFF
cdr3_nt: TGCGCCAGCAGCTTGAACACTGAAGCTTTCTTT

cdr3_length: 15
j_call: TRBJ1-6
v_call: TRBV5-6
d_call: NA
clone_size: once
cdr3_aa: CASSSSGGTNSPLHF
cdr3_nt: TGTGCCAGCAGTAGTAGCGGGGGGACAAATTCACCCCTCCACTTT

cdr3_length: 12
j_call: TRBJ1-2
v_call: TRBV27
d_call: TRBD1
clone_size: once
cdr3_aa: CASRQGAHGYTF
cdr3_nt: TGTGCCAGCAGACAGGGGGCGCATGGCTACACCTTC

cdr3_length: 13
j_call: TRBJ1-2
v_call: TRBV6-5
d_call: NA
clone_size: NA
cdr3_aa: CASSYGGLGGYTF
cdr3_nt: TGTGCCAGCAGTTACGGCGGGTTGGGGGGCTACACCTTC

cdr3_length: 15
j_call: TRBJ2-3
v_call: TRBV18
d_call: TRBD2
clone_size: NA
cdr3_aa: CASSPDQSGADTQYF
cdr3_nt: TGTGCCAGCTCACCCGATCAAAGCGGGGCAGATACGCAGTATTTT

cdr3_length: 15
j_call: TRBJ2-7
v_call: TRBV7-2
d_call: NA
clone_size: NA
cdr3_aa: CASSLIRGTTYEQYF
cdr3_nt: TGTGCCAGCAGCTTAATTAGGGGTACGACCTACGAGCAGTACTTC

cdr3_length: 15
j_call: TRBJ1-1
v_call: TRBV10-3
d_call: TRBD1
clone_size: NA
cdr3_aa: CAISERDRMNTEAFF
cdr3_nt: TGTGCCATCAGTGAGAGGGACAGAATGAACACTGAAGCTTTCTTT

cdr3_length: 16
j_call: TRBJ2-1
v_call: TRBV4-1
d_call: NA
clone_size: NA
cdr3_aa: CASSQDPGASYNEQFF
cdr3_nt: TGCGCCAGCAGCCAGGACCCCGGGGCGTCCTACAATGAGCAGTTCTTC

cdr3_length: 14
j_call: TRBJ2-2
v_call: TRBV2
d_call: NA
clone_size: NA
cdr3_aa: CASSPGQNTGELFF
cdr3_nt: TGTGCCAGCAGTCCGGGCCAGAACACCGGGGAGCTGTTTTTT

cdr3_length: 10
j_call: TRBJ2-1
v_call: TRBV10-3
d_call: NA
clone_size: NA
cdr3_aa: CATGGNEQFF
cdr3_nt: TGTGCCACCGGAGGGAATGAGCAGTTCTTC